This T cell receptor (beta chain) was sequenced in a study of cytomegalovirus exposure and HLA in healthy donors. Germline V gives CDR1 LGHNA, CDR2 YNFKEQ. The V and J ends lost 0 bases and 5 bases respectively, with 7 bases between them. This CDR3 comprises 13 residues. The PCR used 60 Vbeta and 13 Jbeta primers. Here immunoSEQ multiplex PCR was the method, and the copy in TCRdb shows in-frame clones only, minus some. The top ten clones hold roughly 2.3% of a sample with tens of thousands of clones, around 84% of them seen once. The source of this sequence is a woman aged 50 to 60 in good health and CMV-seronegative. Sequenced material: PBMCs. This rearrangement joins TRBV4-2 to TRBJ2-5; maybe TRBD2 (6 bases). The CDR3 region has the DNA TGTGCCAGCAGCCAAGATCGGGGGGAGACCCAGTACTTC. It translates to CASSQDRGETQYF.